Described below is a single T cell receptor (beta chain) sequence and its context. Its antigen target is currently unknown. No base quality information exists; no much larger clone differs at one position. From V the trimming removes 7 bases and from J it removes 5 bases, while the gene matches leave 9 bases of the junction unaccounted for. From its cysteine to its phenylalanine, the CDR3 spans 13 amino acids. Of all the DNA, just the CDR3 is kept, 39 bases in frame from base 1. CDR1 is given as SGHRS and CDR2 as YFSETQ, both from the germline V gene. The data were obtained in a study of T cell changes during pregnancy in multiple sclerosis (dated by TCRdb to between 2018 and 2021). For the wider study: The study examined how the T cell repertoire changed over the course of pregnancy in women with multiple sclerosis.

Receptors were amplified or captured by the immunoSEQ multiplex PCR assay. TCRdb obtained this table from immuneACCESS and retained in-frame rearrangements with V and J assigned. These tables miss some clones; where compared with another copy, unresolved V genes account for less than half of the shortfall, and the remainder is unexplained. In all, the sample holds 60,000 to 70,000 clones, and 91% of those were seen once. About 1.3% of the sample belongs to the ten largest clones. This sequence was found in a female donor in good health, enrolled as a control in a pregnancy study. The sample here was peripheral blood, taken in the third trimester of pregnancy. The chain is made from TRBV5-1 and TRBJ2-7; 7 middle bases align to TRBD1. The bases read TGCGCCAGCTTCGTGACAGGGAGAGACGAGCAGTACTTC. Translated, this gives CASFVTGRDEQYF.